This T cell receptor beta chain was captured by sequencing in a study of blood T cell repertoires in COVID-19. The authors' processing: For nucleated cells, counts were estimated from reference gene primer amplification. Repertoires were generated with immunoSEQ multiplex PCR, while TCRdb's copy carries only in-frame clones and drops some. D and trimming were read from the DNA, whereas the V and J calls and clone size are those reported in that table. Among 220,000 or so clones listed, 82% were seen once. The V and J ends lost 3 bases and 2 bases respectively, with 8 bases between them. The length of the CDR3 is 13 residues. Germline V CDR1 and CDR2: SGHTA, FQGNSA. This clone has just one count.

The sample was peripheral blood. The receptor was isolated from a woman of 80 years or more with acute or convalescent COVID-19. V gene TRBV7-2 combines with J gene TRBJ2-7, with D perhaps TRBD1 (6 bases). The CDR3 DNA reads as TGTGCCAGCAGCTTGGGACAACCCTACGAGCAGTACTTC. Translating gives CASSLGQPYEQYF.